This T cell receptor beta chain was sequenced in a study of radiation and T cells in renal cell carcinoma. The time point here: blood 2 weeks post-SBRT. The treatment here: 15 Gy SBRT to primary tumor, nephrectomy 4 weeks later. This CDR3 comprises 10 residues. Germline CDR1 DFQATT, CDR2 SNEGSKA (reference sequence). Trimming pared 4 bases from V and 4 bases from J, leaving 4 bases between. TCRdb's copy holds only in-frame clones and misses some; the assay was immunoSEQ multiplex PCR. The sample carries roughly 140,000 clones, 87% recorded once. The V gene is TRBV20-1, the J gene TRBJ2-5; no clear D gene. The sequenced sample was blood, obtained from a patient whose treatment included radiotherapy and nephrectomy. The source is a woman aged 50 to 60 with renal cell carcinoma. CDR3 in amino acids: CSAIRETQYF. In DNA, the CDR3 is TGCAGTGCTATACGAGAGACCCAGTACTTC.